This T cell receptor (beta chain) is drawn from a study of blood T cell repertoires in COVID-19. Authors' methods: Amplification from reference gene primers served as the basis for estimated nucleated cell counts. Measured with immunoSEQ multiplex PCR; TCRdb has only the in-frame clones, and not every one. Clone size and V and J calls were adopted from that table, with D and trimming inferred from the DNA. The repertoire has a few hundred thousand clones, 85% of them found once; the top ten carry around 20%. There are 15 residues in the CDR3. Germline V CDR1 and CDR2: WSHSY, SAAADI. Germline trimming cut 6 bases from V and 2 bases from J; bases unmatched to any gene: 4.

The specimen sequenced was PBMCs or T cells enriched from blood (not recorded which). The rearrangement joins TRBV10-2 to TRBJ1-3, with TRBD1 matching over 10 bases. The source of this sequence is a man aged 35 to 55 who had recovered from COVID-19. Here the CDR3 reads CASSPGTGAGNTIYF. DNA for the CDR3: TGCGCCAGCAGCCCCGGGACAGGGGCTGGAAACACCATATATTTT.